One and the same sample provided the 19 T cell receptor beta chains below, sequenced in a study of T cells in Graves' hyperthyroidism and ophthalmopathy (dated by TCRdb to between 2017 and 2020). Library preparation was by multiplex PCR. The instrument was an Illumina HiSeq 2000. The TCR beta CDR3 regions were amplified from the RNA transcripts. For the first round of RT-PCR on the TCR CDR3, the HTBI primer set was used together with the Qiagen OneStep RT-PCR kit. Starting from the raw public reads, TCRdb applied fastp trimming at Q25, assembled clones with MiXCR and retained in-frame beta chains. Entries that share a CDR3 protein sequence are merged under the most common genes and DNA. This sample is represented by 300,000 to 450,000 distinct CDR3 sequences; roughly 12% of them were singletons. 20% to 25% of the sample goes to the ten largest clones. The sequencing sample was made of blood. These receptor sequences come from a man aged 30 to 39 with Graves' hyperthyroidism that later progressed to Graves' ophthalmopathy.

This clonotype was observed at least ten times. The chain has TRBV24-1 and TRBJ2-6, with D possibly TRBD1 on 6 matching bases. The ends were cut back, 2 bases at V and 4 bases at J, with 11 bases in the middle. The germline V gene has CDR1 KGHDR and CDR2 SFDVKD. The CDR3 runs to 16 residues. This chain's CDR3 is CATSDSPGDGANVLTF. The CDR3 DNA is TGTGCCACCAGTGATTCCCCAGGGGACGGGGCCAACGTCCTGACTTTC.

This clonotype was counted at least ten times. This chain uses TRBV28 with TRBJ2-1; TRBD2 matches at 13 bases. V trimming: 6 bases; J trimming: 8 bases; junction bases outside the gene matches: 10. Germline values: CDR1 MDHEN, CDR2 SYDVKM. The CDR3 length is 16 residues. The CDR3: CASSRDPLAGGHEQFF. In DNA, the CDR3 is TGTGCCAGCAGCCGCGACCCACTAGCGGGGGGGCATGAGCAGTTCTTC.

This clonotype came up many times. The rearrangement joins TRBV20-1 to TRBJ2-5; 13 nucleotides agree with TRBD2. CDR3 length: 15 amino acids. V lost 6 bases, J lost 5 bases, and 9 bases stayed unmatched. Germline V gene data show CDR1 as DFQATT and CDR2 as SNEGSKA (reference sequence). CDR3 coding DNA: TGCAGTGCCACTAGCGGGGGGGCCGTGAGGGAGACCCAGTACTTC. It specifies CSATSGGAVRETQYF.

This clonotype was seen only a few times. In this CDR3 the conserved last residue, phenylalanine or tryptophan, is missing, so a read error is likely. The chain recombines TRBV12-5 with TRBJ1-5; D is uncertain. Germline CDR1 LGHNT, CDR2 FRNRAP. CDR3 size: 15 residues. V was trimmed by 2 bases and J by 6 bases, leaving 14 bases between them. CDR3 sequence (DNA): TGTGCTAGTGGTTTGCACAACTATGTAGGTCAGCCCCAGCATCTT. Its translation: CASGLHNYVGQPQHL.

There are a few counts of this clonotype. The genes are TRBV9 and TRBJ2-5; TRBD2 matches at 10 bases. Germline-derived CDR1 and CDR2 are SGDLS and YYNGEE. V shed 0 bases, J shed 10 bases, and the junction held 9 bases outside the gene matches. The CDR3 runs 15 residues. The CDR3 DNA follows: TGTGCCAGCAGCGTAGAGGGATTAGCGGGGGGAGTCCAGTACTTC. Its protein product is CASSVEGLAGGVQYF. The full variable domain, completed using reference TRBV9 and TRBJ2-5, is DSGVTQTPKHLITATGQRVTLRCSPRSGDLSVYWYQQSLDQGLQFLIQYYNGEERAKGNILERFSAQQFPDLHSELNLSSLELGDSALYFCASSVEGLAGGVQYFGPGTRLLVL.

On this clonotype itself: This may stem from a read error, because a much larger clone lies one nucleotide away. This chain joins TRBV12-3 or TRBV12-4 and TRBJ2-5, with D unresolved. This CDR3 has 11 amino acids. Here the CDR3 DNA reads TGTGCCGGCAGTGTCCAAGAGACCCAGTACTTC. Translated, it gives CAGSVQETQYF.

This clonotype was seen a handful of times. The CDR3 sequence is CASSHGQFPNIGSPLHF. The CDR3, as DNA: TGTGCCAGCAGCCATGGGCAATTCCCTAATATTGGTTCACCCCTCCACTTT. The genes are TRBV7-2 and TRBJ1-6; the D is unclear. CDR3 size: 17 residues. V gave up 5 bases and J gave up 9 bases, with 23 bases separating them. Germline V CDR1 and CDR2: SGHTA, FQGNSA.

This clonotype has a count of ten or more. DNA for the CDR3: TGCGCCAGCCCTCTTTTAGGACAGGGGTTCAGTTCACCCCTCCACTTT. As protein: CASPLLGQGFSSPLHF. The V and J genes are TRBV10-1 and TRBJ1-6, with TRBD1 identical over 9 bases. The CDR3 extends over 16 amino acids. Germline CDR1 and CDR2: WNHNN and SYGVQD (reference sequence). V gave up 8 bases and J gave up 9 bases; unmatched junction bases: 14.

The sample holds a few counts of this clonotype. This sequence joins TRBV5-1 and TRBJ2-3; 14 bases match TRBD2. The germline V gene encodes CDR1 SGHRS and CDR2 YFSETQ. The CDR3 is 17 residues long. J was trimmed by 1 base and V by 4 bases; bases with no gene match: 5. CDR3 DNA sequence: TGCGCCAGCAGCCCGGGGACTAGCGGGGGCCGCACAGATACGCAGTATTTT. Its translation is CASSPGTSGGRTDTQYF.

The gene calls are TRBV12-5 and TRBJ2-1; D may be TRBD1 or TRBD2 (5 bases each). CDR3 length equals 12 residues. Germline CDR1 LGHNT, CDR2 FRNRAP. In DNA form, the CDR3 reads TGTGCCTCCGGGACGGCTCAACCCGAGCAGTTCTTC. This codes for CASGTAQPEQFF.

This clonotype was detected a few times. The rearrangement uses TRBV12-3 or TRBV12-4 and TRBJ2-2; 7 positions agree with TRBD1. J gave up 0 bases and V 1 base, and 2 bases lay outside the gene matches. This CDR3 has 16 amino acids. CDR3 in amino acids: CASSLVGTANTGELFF. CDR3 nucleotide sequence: TGTGCCAGCAGTTTAGTCGGGACAGCGAACACCGGGGAGCTGTTTTTT.

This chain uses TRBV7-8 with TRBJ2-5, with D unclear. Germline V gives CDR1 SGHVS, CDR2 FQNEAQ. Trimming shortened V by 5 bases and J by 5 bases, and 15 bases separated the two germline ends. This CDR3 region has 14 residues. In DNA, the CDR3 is TGTGCCAGCAGCCTTATATTCAGGAGCGAGACCCAGTACTTC. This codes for CASSLIFRSETQYF.

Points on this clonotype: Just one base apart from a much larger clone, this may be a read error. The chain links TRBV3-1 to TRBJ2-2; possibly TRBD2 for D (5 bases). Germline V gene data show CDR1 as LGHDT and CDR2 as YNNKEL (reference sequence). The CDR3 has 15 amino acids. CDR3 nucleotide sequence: TGTGCCAGCAGCCAAGATTCAGCGCGGGCCGGGAAGCTGTTTTTT. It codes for CASSQDSARAGKLFF.

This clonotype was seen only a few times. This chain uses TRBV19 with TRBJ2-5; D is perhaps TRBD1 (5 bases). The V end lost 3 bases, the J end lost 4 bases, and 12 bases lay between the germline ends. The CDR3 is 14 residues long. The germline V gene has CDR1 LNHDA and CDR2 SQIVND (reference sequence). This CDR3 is CASSIEGALETQYF. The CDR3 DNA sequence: TGTGCCAGTAGTATCGAAGGGGCTTTAGAGACCCAGTACTTC. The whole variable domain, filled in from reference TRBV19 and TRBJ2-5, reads DGGITQSPKYLFRKEGQNVTLSCEQNLNHDAMYWYRQDPGQGLRLIYYSQIVNDFQKGDIAEGYSVSREKKESFPLTVTSAQKNPTAFYLCASSIEGALETQYFGPGTRLLVL.

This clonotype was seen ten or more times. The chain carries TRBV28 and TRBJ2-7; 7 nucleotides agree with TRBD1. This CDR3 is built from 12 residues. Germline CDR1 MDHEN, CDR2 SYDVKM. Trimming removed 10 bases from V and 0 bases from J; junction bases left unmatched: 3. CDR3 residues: CANDRASYEQYF. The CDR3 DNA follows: TGTGCCAACGACAGGGCCTCCTACGAGCAGTACTTC.

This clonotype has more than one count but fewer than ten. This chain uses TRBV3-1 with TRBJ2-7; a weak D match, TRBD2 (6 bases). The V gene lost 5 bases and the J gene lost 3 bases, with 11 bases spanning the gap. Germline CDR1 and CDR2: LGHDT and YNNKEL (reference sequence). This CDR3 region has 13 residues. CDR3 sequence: CASSAWGGYEQYF. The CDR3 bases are TGTGCCAGCAGCGCCTGGGGAGGCTACGAGCAGTACTTC.

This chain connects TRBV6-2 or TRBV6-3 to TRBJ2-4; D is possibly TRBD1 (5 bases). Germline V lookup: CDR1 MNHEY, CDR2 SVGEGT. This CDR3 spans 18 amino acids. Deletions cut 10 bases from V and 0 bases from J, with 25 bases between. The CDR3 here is CATSKGFLVRLAKNIQYF. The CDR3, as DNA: TGTGCCACCTCAAAGGGGTTTCTGGTACGACTAGCCAAAAACATTCAGTACTTC.

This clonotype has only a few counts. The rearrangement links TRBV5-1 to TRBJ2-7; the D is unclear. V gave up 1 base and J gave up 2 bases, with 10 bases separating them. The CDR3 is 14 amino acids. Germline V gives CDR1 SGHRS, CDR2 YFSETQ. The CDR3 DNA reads TGCGCCAGCAGCTTGAGCGACATTACCTACGAGCAGTACTTC. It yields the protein CASSLSDITYEQYF.

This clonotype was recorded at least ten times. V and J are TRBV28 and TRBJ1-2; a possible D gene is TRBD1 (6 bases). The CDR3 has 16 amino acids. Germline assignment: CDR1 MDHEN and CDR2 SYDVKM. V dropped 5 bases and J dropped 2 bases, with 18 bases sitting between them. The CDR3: CASSTLPRGDNYGYTF. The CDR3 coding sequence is TGTGCCAGCAGTACTCTTCCCAGGGGCGACAACTATGGCTACACCTTC.